The source of this TCR beta chain is a study of blood T cells in healthy people across ages. V lost 6 bases and J 0 bases, leaving 14 bases between the germline ends. Looked up from germline, CDR1 is MNHNY and CDR2 is SVGAGI (reference sequence). This CDR3 is 15 amino acids long. The authors ran a second PCR of about 6 to 11 cycles using a sample-barcoded 5' primer and a J-beta primer mix. Each TCR beta cDNA got a 12-nucleotide random molecular identifier. Each CDR3 protein is one row after TCRdb ran MiXCR on the 5' RACE reads. Found here are approximately 670,000 distinct CDR3 sequences, approximately 40% of them singletons; the top ten hold 25% to 35%.

The chain couples TRBV6-6 to TRBJ1-2; tentative D call: TRBD1 (5 bases). The TCR sequence derives from an elderly man in good health. Sequenced input: blood. CDR3 nucleotides: TGTGCCAGCAGGACCGCCCAGGGAGCTAACTATGGCTACACCTTC. Translated: CASRTAQGANYGYTF.